Below, one T cell receptor beta chain is given with its context. This sample is part of a study of blood T cell repertoires in COVID-19. Study details: In each case, the material was cDNA or gDNA derived from T cells, B-cell-depleted T cells, or PBMCs.

As originally analysed: Counts of nucleated cells, estimated from reference gene primer amplification, were obtained. The data were produced by immunoSEQ multiplex PCR, yet TCRdb's version contains in-frame clones alone and is incomplete. For V, J and clone size, that table is used; D and trimming come from the DNA. The sample carries over 250,000 clones, around 90% recorded once. In germline, CDR1 is ENHRY, CDR2 SYGVKD. With V trimmed by 6 bases and J by 3 bases, 8 bases remained unmatched. The CDR3 is 14 residues long. Seattle participants joined during active infection and were tracked over time. The source is a person under 35 with COVID-19, enrolled during active disease. Sequenced material: peripheral blood. The chain couples TRBV10-3 to TRBJ2-7; 7 bases match TRBD1. The CDR3 reads CAISPGQINYEQYF. The CDR3 region has the DNA TGTGCCATCAGCCCGGGACAGATCAACTACGAGCAGTACTTC.